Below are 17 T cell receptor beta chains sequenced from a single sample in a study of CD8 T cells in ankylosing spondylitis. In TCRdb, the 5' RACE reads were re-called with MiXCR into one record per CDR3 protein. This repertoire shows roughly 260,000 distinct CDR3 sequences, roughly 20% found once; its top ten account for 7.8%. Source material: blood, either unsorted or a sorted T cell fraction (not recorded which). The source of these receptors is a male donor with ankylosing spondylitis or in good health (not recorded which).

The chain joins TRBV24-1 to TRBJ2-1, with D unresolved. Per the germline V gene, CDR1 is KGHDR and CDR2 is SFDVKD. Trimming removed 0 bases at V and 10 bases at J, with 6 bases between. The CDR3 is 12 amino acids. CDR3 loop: CATSDLRNEQFF. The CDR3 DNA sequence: TGTGCCACCAGTGATTTGCGAAACGAGCAGTTCTTC.

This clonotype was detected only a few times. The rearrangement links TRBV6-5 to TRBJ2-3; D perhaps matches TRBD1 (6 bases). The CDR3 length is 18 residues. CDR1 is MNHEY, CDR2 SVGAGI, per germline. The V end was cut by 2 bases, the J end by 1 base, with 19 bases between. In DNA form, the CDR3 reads TGTGCCAGCAGTTACGAGGAAGCCCCCAGGGGCCGCACAGATACGCAGTATTTT. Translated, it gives CASSYEEAPRGRTDTQYF.

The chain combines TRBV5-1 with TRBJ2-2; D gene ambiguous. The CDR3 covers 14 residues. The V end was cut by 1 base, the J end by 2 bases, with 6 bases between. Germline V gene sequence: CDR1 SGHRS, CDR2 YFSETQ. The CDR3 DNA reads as TGCGCCAGCAGCTTGTTTGCAAACACCGGGGAGCTGTTTTTT. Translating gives CASSLFANTGELFF.

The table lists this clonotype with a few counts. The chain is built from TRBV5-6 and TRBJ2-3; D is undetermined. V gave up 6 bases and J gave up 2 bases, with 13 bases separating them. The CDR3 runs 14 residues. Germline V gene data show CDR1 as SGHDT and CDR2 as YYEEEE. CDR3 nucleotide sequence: TGTGCCAGCATCCGTCTCTTCCCCACAGATACGCAGTATTTT. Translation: CASIRLFPTDTQYF.

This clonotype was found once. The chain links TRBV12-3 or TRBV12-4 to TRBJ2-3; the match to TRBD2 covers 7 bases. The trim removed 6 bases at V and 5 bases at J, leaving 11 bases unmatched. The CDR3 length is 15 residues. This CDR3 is CASSPSAGEIDTQYF. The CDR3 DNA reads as TGTGCCAGCAGCCCCTCGGCGGGGGAGATAGATACGCAGTATTTT.

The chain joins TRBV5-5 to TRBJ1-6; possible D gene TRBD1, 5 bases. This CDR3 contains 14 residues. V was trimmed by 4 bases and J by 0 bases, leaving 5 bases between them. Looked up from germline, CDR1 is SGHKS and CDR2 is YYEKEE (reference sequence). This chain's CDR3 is CASSRGSYNSPLHF. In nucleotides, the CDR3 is TGTGCCAGCAGCAGGGGCTCCTATAATTCACCCCTCCACTTT.

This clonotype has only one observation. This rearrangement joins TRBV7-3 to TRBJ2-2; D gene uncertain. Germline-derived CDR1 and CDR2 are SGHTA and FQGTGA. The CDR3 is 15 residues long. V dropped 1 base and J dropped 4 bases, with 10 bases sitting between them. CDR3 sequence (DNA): TGTGCCAGCAGCTTAAGCCCTCAGCCCACCGGGGAGCTGTTTTTT. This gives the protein CASSLSPQPTGELFF. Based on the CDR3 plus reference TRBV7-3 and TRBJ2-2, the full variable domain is GAGVSQTPSNKVTEKGKYVELRCDPISGHTALYWYRQSLGQGPEFLIYFQGTGAADDSGLPNDRFFAVRPEGSVSTLKIQRTERGDSAVYLCASSLSPQPTGELFFGEGSRLTVL.

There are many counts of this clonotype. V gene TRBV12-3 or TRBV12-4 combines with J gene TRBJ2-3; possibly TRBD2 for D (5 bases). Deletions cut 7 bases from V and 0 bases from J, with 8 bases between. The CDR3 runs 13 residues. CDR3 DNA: TGTGCCAGCAATGCGGGTAGCACAGATACGCAGTATTTT. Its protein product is CASNAGSTDTQYF.

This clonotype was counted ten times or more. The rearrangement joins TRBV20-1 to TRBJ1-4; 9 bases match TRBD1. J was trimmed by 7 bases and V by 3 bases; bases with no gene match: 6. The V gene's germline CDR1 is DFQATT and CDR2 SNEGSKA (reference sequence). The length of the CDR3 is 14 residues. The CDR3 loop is CSAREQGAGEKLFF. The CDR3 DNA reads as TGCAGTGCTAGGGAACAGGGGGCGGGTGAAAAACTGTTTTTT.

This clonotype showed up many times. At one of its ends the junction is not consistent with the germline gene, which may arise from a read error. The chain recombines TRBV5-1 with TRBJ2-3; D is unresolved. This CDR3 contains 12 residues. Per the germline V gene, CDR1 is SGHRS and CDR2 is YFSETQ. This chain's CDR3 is CASSTSTDTQYF. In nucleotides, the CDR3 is TGTGCCAGCAGCACAAGCACAGATACGCAGTATTTT.

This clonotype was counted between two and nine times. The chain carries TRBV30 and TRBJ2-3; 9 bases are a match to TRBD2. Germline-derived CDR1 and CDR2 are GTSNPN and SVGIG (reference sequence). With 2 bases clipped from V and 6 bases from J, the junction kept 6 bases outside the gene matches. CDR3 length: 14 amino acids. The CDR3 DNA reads TGTGCCTGGAGTCATGCGGGAGGGAGCGATACGCAGTATTTT. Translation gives CAWSHAGGSDTQYF.

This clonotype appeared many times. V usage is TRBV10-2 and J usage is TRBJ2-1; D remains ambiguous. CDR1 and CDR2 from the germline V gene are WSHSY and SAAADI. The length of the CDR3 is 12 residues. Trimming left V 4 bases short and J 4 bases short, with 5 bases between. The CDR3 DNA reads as TGCGCCAGCAGTGGCCGGTACAATGAGCAGTTCTTC. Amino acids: CASSGRYNEQFF.

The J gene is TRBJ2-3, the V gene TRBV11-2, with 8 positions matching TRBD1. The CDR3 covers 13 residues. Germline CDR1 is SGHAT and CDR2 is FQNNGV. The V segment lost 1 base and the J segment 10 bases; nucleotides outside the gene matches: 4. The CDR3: CASSLADRDAQYF. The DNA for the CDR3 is TGTGCCAGCAGCTTAGCGGACAGGGATGCGCAGTATTTT.

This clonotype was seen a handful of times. The CDR3 region is CASSWGLAGASGDTQYF. In DNA form, the CDR3 reads TGCGCCAGCAGCTGGGGACTAGCGGGGGCTAGCGGAGATACGCAGTATTTT. This chain connects TRBV5-1 to TRBJ2-3; 14 nucleotides agree with TRBD2. Germline CDR1 reads SGHRS; CDR2 reads YFSETQ. CDR3 length: 17 residues. J gave up 5 bases and V 3 bases, and 8 bases lay outside the gene matches. The full variable domain, rest sourced from reference TRBV5-1 and TRBJ2-3, is KAGVTQTPRYLIKTRGQQVTLSCSPISGHRSVSWYQQTPGQGLQFLFEYFSETQRNKGNFPGRFSGRQFSNSRSEMNVSTLELGDSALYLCASSWGLAGASGDTQYFGPGTRLTVL.

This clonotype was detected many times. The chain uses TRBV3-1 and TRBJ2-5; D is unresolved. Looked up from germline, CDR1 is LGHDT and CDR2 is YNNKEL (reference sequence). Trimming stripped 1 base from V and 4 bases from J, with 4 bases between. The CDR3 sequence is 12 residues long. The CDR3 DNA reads TGTGCCAGCAGCCAAGTTAGAGAGACCCAGTACTTC. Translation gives CASSQVRETQYF.

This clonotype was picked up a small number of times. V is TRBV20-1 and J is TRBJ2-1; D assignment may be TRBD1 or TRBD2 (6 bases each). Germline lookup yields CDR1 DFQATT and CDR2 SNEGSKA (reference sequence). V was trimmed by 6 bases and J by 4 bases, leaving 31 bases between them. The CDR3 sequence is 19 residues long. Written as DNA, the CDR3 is TGCAGTGCGTGGAACGTGATGACCGGGACCCAAGGGGGGTACAATGAGCAGTTCTTC. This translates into CSAWNVMTGTQGGYNEQFF.

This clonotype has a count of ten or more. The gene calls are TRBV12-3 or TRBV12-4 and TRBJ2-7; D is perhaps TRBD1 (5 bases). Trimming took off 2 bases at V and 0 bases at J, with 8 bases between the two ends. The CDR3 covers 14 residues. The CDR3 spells CASSLQGSSYEQYV. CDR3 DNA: TGTGCCAGCAGTTTACAGGGCAGCTCCTACGAGCAGTACGTC.